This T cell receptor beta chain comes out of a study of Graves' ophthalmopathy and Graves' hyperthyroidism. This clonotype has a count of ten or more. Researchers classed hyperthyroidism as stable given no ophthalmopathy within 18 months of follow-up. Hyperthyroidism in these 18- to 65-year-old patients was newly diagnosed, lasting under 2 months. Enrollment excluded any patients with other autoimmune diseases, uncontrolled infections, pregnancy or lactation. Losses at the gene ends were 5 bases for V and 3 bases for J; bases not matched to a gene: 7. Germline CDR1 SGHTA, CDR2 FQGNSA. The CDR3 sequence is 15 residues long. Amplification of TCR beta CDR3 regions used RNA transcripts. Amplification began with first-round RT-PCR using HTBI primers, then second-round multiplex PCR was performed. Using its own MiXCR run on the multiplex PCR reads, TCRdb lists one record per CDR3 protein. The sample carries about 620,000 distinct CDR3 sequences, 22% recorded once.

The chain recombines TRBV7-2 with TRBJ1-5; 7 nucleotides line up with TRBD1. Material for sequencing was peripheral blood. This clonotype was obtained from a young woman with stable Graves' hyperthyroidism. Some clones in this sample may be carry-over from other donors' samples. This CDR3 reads CASSGEGAFNQPQHF. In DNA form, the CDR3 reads TGTGCCAGCAGCGGGGAGGGGGCTTTCAATCAGCCCCAGCATTTT.